This T cell receptor (beta chain) originates from a study of post-analysis software for immune sequencing data. Overall study: Several disease courses (relapsing-remitting, secondary progressive and progressive-relapsing) of multiple sclerosis were included. Whole-study findings and limits: Patients had higher frequencies than controls of about five TRBV segments, including TRBV5-6, TRBV5-1 and TRBV20-1. Multiple sclerosis was associated with a significant reduction in normalized Chao1 diversity relative to controls.

This clonotype has a handful of counts. Its antigen is currently unknown. The germline gene is not matched at one end of the junction; a read error may be the cause. The CDR3 extends over 15 amino acids. The TCR beta cDNA libraries contained unique molecular identifiers. Approximately 500,000 cDNA molecules were obtained from around 1 to 9.1 million T cells. TCRdb ran MiXCR on the PCR reads and lists one entry per CDR3 protein. The sample includes about 540,000 distinct CDR3 sequences, less than 40% of them seen just once. The sequencing input was blood. This sequence joins TRBV12-3 or TRBV12-4 and TRBJ1-2, with D maybe TRBD1 (5 bases). This TCR came from a girl aged 2 to 17 with multiple sclerosis. CDR3 loop: CACSLRGVQAYGYTF. The CDR3 region has the DNA TGTGCCTGCAGTTTACGCGGGGTACAGGCCTATGGCTACACCTTC.